These 26 T cell receptor beta chains were all obtained from the same sample, sequenced in a study of Ad26.COV2.S vaccination and SARS-CoV-2 variants. Treatment: roughly 20 received Ad26.COV2.S at low or high dose, single or two shots; five or six received placebo; per-sample allocation not given. The investigators took samples on day 63 after the first vaccine or placebo injection. Profiled with immunoSEQ multiplex PCR; TCRdb holds only in-frame clones, not every one. The sample lists around 340,000 clones, about 88% occurring once. Sequences were derived from peripheral blood, sampled in a trial of Ad26.COV2.S vaccine versus placebo. The receptor source for this set is a person aged 18-60 years who received the Ad26.COV2.S COVID-19 vaccine or a placebo.

This clone was seen a single time. The chain carries TRBV6-2 or TRBV6-3 and TRBJ2-7, with 9 bases fitting TRBD1. The CDR3 sequence is 18 residues long. Germline V gene data show CDR1 as MNHEY and CDR2 as SVGEGT. V lost 2 bases to trimming and J lost 5 bases; unmatched junction nucleotides: 16. CDR3 amino acids: CASSYQISFGTGSHEQYF. The CDR3 DNA reads TGTGCCAGCAGTTACCAAATCTCCTTCGGGACAGGGTCCCACGAGCAGTACTTC.

The rearrangement uses TRBV10-3 and TRBJ1-3, with D tentatively TRBD1 (5 bases). Germline V gene sequence: CDR1 ENHRY, CDR2 SYGVKD. Trimming removed 4 bases at V and 0 bases at J, with 13 bases between. CDR3 length: 16 residues. This CDR3 reads CAISGLTENSGNTIYF. The DNA of the CDR3 is TGTGCCATCAGTGGTTTGACAGAAAACTCTGGAAACACCATATATTTT.

The chain links TRBV25-1 to TRBJ2-7, with 8 bases that match TRBD1. The CDR3 has 13 residues. With 9 bases clipped from V and 7 bases from J, the junction kept 11 bases outside the gene matches. CDR1 is MGHDK and CDR2 is SYGVNS in the germline V gene. The CDR3 loop reads CASSGGPQLEQYF. For the CDR3, the DNA is TGTGCCAGTTCAGGGGGCCCTCAATTAGAGCAGTACTTC.

This clone has just a few counts. This chain connects TRBV3-1 (or the pseudogene TRBV3-2) to TRBJ1-1; D remains unclear. The V end lost 4 bases, the J end lost 5 bases, and 11 bases lay between the germline ends. The CDR3 has 13 residues. Germline CDR1 reads LGHDT; CDR2 reads YNNKEL (reference sequence). The CDR3 nucleotides read TGTGCCAGCAGCCTTCCCCTGGGGACTGAAGCTTTCTTT. Translation gives CASSLPLGTEAFF.

This sequence joins TRBV30 and TRBJ1-5; the D gene is possibly TRBD1 (5 bases). V gave up 0 bases and J gave up 0 bases, with 21 bases separating them. The CDR3 is made up of 19 amino acids. Germline V lookup: CDR1 GTSNPN, CDR2 SVGIG (reference sequence). The CDR3 is CAWSVITGGVGYSNQPQHF. CDR3 in DNA: TGTGCCTGGAGTGTCATCACGGGGGGGGTTGGATATAGCAATCAGCCCCAGCATTTT.

This clone appeared a single time. The V gene is TRBV3-1 (or the pseudogene TRBV3-2), the J gene TRBJ1-6, with D hard to call. The CDR3 totals 13 residues. V lost 0 bases, J lost 10 bases, and 7 bases lay in between. Germline CDR1 LGHDT, CDR2 YNNKEL (reference sequence). The CDR3 DNA sequence: TGTGCCAGCAGCCAAGATAGTATCTCACCCCTCCACTTT. Its protein is CASSQDSISPLHF.

CDR3 protein: CASSLVSGLSSGSFNEQFF. In nucleotides, the CDR3 is TGTGCCAGCAGCTTAGTTTCGGGACTGTCTAGCGGGAGTTTCAATGAGCAGTTCTTC. The rearrangement joins TRBV7-2 to TRBJ2-1, with TRBD2 matching 10 bases. The length of the CDR3 is 19 residues. Per germline, CDR1 SGHTA and CDR2 FQGNSA. V trimming: 1 base; J trimming: 6 bases; junction bases outside the gene matches: 15.

This clone came up once. V usage is TRBV7-9 and J usage is TRBJ1-1; no clear D gene. The CDR3 spans 14 residues. V was cut by 1 base and J by 6 bases, with 12 bases left in between. Germline V gene lookup returns CDR1 SEHNR and CDR2 FQNEAQ (reference sequence). The CDR3 loop is CASSLGPRVAEAFF. DNA of the CDR3: TGTGCCAGCAGCTTAGGACCTAGAGTCGCTGAAGCTTTCTTT. The variable domain in full, completed from reference TRBV7-9 and TRBJ1-1, reads DTGVSQNPRHKITKRGQNVTFRCDPISEHNRLYWYRQTLGQGPEFLTYFQNEAQLEKSRLLSDRFSAERPKGSFSTLEIQRTEQGDSAMYLCASSLGPRVAEAFFGQGTRLTVV.

The chain combines TRBV9 with TRBJ2-7; the D call may be TRBD1 or TRBD2 (5 bases each). Germline V gene lookup returns CDR1 SGDLS and CDR2 YYNGEE. V lost 0 bases to trimming and J lost 7 bases, with 11 bases between them. This CDR3 has 13 residues. The CDR3 loop is CASSVVGTGEQYF. CDR3 sequence (DNA): TGTGCCAGCAGCGTAGTCGGGACGGGGGAGCAGTACTTC. Combining the CDR3 with reference TRBV9 and TRBJ2-7 gives the whole variable domain DSGVTQTPKHLITATGQRVTLRCSPRSGDLSVYWYQQSLDQGLQFLIQYYNGEERAKGNILERFSAQQFPDLHSELNLSSLELGDSALYFCASSVVGTGEQYFGPGTRLTVT.

V gene TRBV10-2 combines with J gene TRBJ1-5; possibly TRBD1 for D (5 bases). The V gene's germline CDR1 is WSHSY and CDR2 SAAADI. The germline V and J ends were trimmed by 2 bases and 1 base, with 6 bases remaining between them. The CDR3 runs to 14 residues. This CDR3 is CASSEGDSNQPQHF. CDR3 coding DNA: TGCGCCAGCAGTGAGGGGGACAGCAATCAGCCCCAGCATTTT.

V gene TRBV4-3 combines with J gene TRBJ1-2; D is uncertain. The CDR3 length is 17 residues. The germline gives CDR1 LGHNA, CDR2 YSLEER. Trimming shortened V by 0 bases and J by 6 bases, and 20 bases separated the two germline ends. The CDR3 reads CASSQDMDGREKNGYTF. In DNA form, the CDR3 reads TGCGCCAGCAGCCAAGATATGGACGGGAGGGAGAAAAATGGCTACACCTTC.

The V and J genes are TRBV3-1 (or the pseudogene TRBV3-2) and TRBJ2-7; D is possibly TRBD1 or TRBD2 (5 bases each). CDR1 and CDR2 from the germline V gene are LGHDT and YNNKEL (reference sequence). The CDR3 runs 12 residues. V was shortened by 4 bases and J by 5 bases, with 9 bases between the two germline ends. The CDR3: CASSRGENEQYF. The CDR3 DNA reads as TGTGCCAGCAGCCGAGGGGAAAACGAGCAGTACTTC.

The V gene is TRBV5-6, the J gene TRBJ1-2; D uncertain. The V and J ends lost 2 bases and 0 bases respectively, with 8 bases between them. Looked up from germline, CDR1 is SGHDT and CDR2 is YYEEEE. This CDR3 is built from 14 residues. The CDR3 loop is CASSFRTANYGYTF. CDR3 bases: TGTGCCAGCAGCTTTCGTACAGCTAACTATGGCTACACCTTC. The full variable domain, in which reference TRBV5-6 and TRBJ1-2 provide the parts outside the CDR3, is DAGVTQSPTHLIKTRGQQVTLRCSPKSGHDTVSWYQQALGQGPQFIFQYYEEEERQRGNFPDRFSGHQFPNYSSELNVNALLLGDSALYLCASSFRTANYGYTFGSGTRLTVV.

The chain carries TRBV4-3 and TRBJ2-7; TRBD2 agrees at 7 bases. The CDR3 length is 16 residues. The germline V gene encodes CDR1 LGHNA and CDR2 YSLEER. V shed 0 bases and J 5 bases; nucleotides not matched to a gene: 10. The CDR3 bases are TGCGCCAGCAGCCAAGAGCTAGCGGCCAGAGAAAACGAGCAGTACTTC. It yields the protein CASSQELAARENEQYF.

This clone was found many times. This chain links TRBV13 with TRBJ2-3; a possible D gene is TRBD2 (6 bases). Germline CDR1 PRHDT, CDR2 FYEKMQ (reference sequence). The CDR3 sequence is 14 residues long. Trimming left V 6 bases short and J 2 bases short, with 12 bases between. CDR3 amino acids: CASSVTRATDTQYF. CDR3 coding DNA: TGTGCCAGCAGTGTGACTAGAGCCACAGATACGCAGTATTTT.

This chain joins TRBV23-1 and TRBJ1-4; D unresolved. TRBV23-1 is an ORF, and what it does is uncertain. V was pared by 3 bases and J by 0 bases, with 14 bases between. The CDR3 spans 17 residues. The CDR3 loop is CASSHRPRKATNEKLFF. The CDR3 DNA reads as TGCGCCAGCAGTCACCGCCCCCGGAAGGCAACTAATGAAAAACTGTTTTTT.

The chain carries TRBV25-1 and TRBJ2-1, with D unclear. Between the trimmed V and J ends, which lost 7 bases and 5 bases, there was a span of 9 bases. The CDR3 covers 12 residues. Looked up from germline, CDR1 is MGHDK and CDR2 is SYGVNS. In DNA, the CDR3 is TGTGCCAGCACCCTGACGGACAATGAGCAGTTCTTC. Its protein product is CASTLTDNEQFF.

The chain employs TRBV14 and TRBJ2-7, with D perhaps matching TRBD1 or TRBD2 (5 bases each). V shed 5 bases and J shed 3 bases, with 20 bases lying between them. The CDR3 is 16 amino acids. Germline V gene data show CDR1 as SGHDN and CDR2 as FVKESK. The CDR3: CASSSDLGENSYEQYF. In DNA form, the CDR3 reads TGTGCCAGCAGCTCGGACCTGGGGGAAAATAGCTACGAGCAGTACTTC.

As regards this clone: Compared with germline, one end of the junction differs, possibly owing to a read error. V is TRBV18 and J is TRBJ1-6; 9 positions agree with TRBD1. CDR3 length: 13 amino acids. Germline loops: CDR1 KGHSH, CDR2 LQKENI. The CDR3 loop reads CASSPSGQGEFYF. As DNA, the CDR3 is TGTGCCAGCTCACCATCGGGACAGGGTGAATTTTACTTT.

This clone came up once. J is TRBJ1-4 and V is TRBV6-5; D is perhaps TRBD1 (5 bases). Deletions cut 6 bases from V and 7 bases from J, with 18 bases between. The CDR3 is 15 amino acids. Germline-derived CDR1 and CDR2 are MNHEY and SVGAGI. CDR3 nucleotide sequence: TGTGCCAGCAGCCGCCAGGGACTGGGGGGTGAAAAACTGTTTTTT. Its translation is CASSRQGLGGEKLFF.

The J gene is TRBJ1-6, the V gene TRBV12-5; no reliable D call. Trimming pared 1 base from V and 6 bases from J, leaving 13 bases between. Germline V gene data show CDR1 as LGHNT and CDR2 as FRNRAP. This CDR3 comprises 16 residues. CDR3 bases: TGTGCTAGTGGTTTGGGGGCCGGGAGTAGTAATTCACCCCTCCACTTT. It specifies CASGLGAGSSNSPLHF.

The chain carries TRBV29-1 and TRBJ2-1; 7 positions agree with TRBD1. V shed 7 bases, J shed 7 bases, and the junction held 13 bases outside the gene matches. Germline CDR1 and CDR2: SQVTM and ANQGSEA. The CDR3 consists of 14 residues. The CDR3 DNA is TGCAGCGCTACTAGACAGGGAGACGGTAATGAGCAGTTCTTC. It specifies CSATRQGDGNEQFF.

The chain carries TRBV7-6 and TRBJ2-2; 10 bases map to TRBD1. CDR1 is SGHVS, CDR2 FNYEAQ, per germline. V shed 5 bases and J 5 bases; nucleotides not matched to a gene: 11. This CDR3 contains 17 residues. This CDR3 reads CASSPLTGGDLTGELFF. The CDR3 bases are TGTGCCAGCAGCCCCCTGACAGGGGGCGATTTAACCGGGGAGCTGTTTTTT.

The gene calls are TRBV19 and TRBJ2-7, with D uncertain. The V end lost 9 bases, the J end lost 4 bases, and 13 bases lay between the germline ends. In germline, CDR1 is LNHDA, CDR2 SQIVND (reference sequence). This CDR3 comprises 12 residues. The CDR3 coding sequence is TGTGCCAGCTCCGGCCTGTCATACGAGCAGTACTTC. This gives the protein CASSGLSYEQYF.

In this sample, this clone turned up a few times. V gene TRBV3-1 (or the pseudogene TRBV3-2) combines with J gene TRBJ1-4; the D is unclear. Trimming removed 3 bases from V and 0 bases from J, with 5 bases in between. The CDR3 extends over 14 amino acids. Germline loops: CDR1 LGHDT, CDR2 YNNKEL (reference sequence). Here the CDR3 reads CASSHGTTNEKLFF. The CDR3 DNA is TGTGCCAGCAGCCATGGGACAACTAATGAAAAACTGTTTTTT.

This rearrangement joins TRBV11-3 to TRBJ2-1; 7 bases are a match to TRBD2. CDR3 length: 14 residues. Trimming removed 3 bases from V and 4 bases from J; junction bases left unmatched: 3. Germline V gene lookup returns CDR1 SGHNT and CDR2 YENEEA. The CDR3 nucleotides read TGTGCCAGCAGCTTGGTCGGGGGGTACAATGAGCAGTTCTTC. As protein: CASSLVGGYNEQFF.